This T cell receptor beta chain was sequenced for a study of T cells in Graves' hyperthyroidism and ophthalmopathy. The CDR3 covers 18 residues. J gave up 0 bases and V 1 base, and 8 bases lay outside the gene matches. CDR1 SGHVS and CDR2 FNYEAQ come from the germline V gene. Findings and caveats of the study: From stable hyperthyroidism, ophthalmopathy was set apart by a 13 V-J model. Progression to ophthalmopathy was predicted a median of 6.5 months early.

RNA transcripts served as the template for amplifying TCR beta CDR3 regions. During a first-round RT-PCR of the TCR CDR3, the HTBI primer set was used. From the multiplex PCR reads, TCRdb called clonotypes with MiXCR, one entry per CDR3 protein. The data hold around 420,000 distinct CDR3 sequences, with roughly 13% observed a single time. This clonotype was seen ten or more times. Its specificity is not known. The study enrolled patients aged 18 to 65 with newly diagnosed hyperthyroidism of under 2 months' duration. The V and J genes are TRBV7-6 and TRBJ2-7, with TRBD2 identical over 11 bases. Sequencing was carried out using blood. The receptor comes from a woman between 18 and 30 years old with Graves' hyperthyroidism. This CDR3 reads CASSLGTSGSGSSYEQYF. The DNA of the CDR3 is TGTGCCAGCAGCTTAGGCACTAGCGGGAGTGGCAGCTCCTACGAGCAGTACTTC.